The 9 T cell receptor beta chains reported below all come from one sample, sequenced in a study of Ad26.COV2.S vaccination and SARS-CoV-2 variants. The treatment is: some 19 received Ad26.COV2.S at low or high dose, single or two shots; 5 received placebo; per-sample allocation not given. Collection of samples fell on day 63 after the first vaccine or placebo injection. Produced via immunoSEQ multiplex PCR; TCRdb's table is partial and in-frame only. The data hold more than 300,000 clones, with 85% to 90% observed a single time. The source was peripheral blood, collected in a trial of Ad26.COV2.S vaccine versus placebo. The receptors shown here come from a person between 18 and 59 years old who received the Ad26.COV2.S COVID-19 vaccine or a placebo.

The chain recombines TRBV14 with TRBJ2-3; the match to TRBD2 covers 9 bases. This CDR3 has 13 amino acids. The trim removed 0 bases at V and 12 bases at J, leaving 4 bases unmatched. Germline V gene lookup returns CDR1 SGHDN and CDR2 FVKESK. The chain's CDR3 is CASSQEPSGVQYF. CDR3 DNA sequence: TGTGCCAGCAGCCAAGAACCTAGCGGGGTACAGTATTTT.

The CDR3 DNA follows: TGTGCCTGGAGTGTAAGTACTAGCGGGAGACAGTTCTTC. Encoded protein: CAWSVSTSGRQFF. This chain links TRBV30 with TRBJ2-1, with TRBD2 identical over 11 bases. The J segment lost 13 bases and the V segment lost 0 bases, leaving 5 bases of the junction unmatched. This CDR3 contains 13 residues. Germline V gives CDR1 GTSNPN, CDR2 SVGIG (reference sequence).

The chain uses TRBV6-2 or TRBV6-3 and TRBJ2-1; D unresolved. V shed 8 bases and J shed 0 bases, with 11 bases lying between them. This CDR3 comprises 14 residues. CDR1 and CDR2 (germline): MNHEY, SVGEGT. In nucleotides, the CDR3 is TGTGCCAGCGGCCCCGGTAGCTCCTACAATGAGCAGTTCTTC. As protein: CASGPGSSYNEQFF.

The rearrangement uses TRBV7-9 and TRBJ2-1; TRBD2 aligns across 8 bases. Looked up from germline, CDR1 is SEHNR and CDR2 is FQNEAQ (reference sequence). The V segment lost 0 bases and the J segment 4 bases; nucleotides outside the gene matches: 5. The CDR3 contains 16 residues. This chain's CDR3 is CASSLAIGTRYNEQFF. The CDR3 nucleotides are TGTGCCAGCAGCTTAGCCATCGGGACTAGGTACAATGAGCAGTTCTTC.

The chain employs TRBV14 and TRBJ1-4; D gene uncertain. Trimming stripped 0 bases from V and 6 bases from J, with 5 bases between. CDR1 is SGHDN, CDR2 FVKESK, per germline. The CDR3 has 13 residues. The CDR3 region has the DNA TGTGCCAGCAGCCAAGAGATTCATGAAAAACTGTTTTTT. Its translation: CASSQEIHEKLFF.

The chain employs TRBV30 and TRBJ1-4; D perhaps matches TRBD1 (5 bases). Looked up from germline, CDR1 is GTSNPN and CDR2 is SVGIG (reference sequence). V was trimmed by 0 bases and J by 8 bases, leaving 16 bases between them. The CDR3 length is 15 residues. The CDR3 protein is CAWSVQPRVGEKLFF. The DNA for the CDR3 is TGTGCCTGGAGTGTACAGCCCAGGGTAGGAGAAAAACTGTTTTTT.

This chain joins TRBV7-3 and TRBJ1-1, with 7 positions matching TRBD1. Trimming took 2 bases from V and 4 from J; bases not matched to a gene: 7. CDR1 SGHTA and CDR2 FQGTGA come from the germline V gene. This CDR3 has 15 amino acids. The CDR3 sequence: CASSLGPTGTTEAFF. In DNA form, the CDR3 reads TGTGCCAGCAGCTTAGGGCCGACAGGGACCACTGAAGCTTTCTTT. The whole variable domain, filled in from reference TRBV7-3 and TRBJ1-1, reads GAGVSQTPSNKVTEKGKYVELRCDPISGHTALYWYRQSLGQGPEFLIYFQGTGAADDSGLPNDRFFAVRPEGSVSTLKIQRTERGDSAVYLCASSLGPTGTTEAFFGQGTRLTVV.

This chain links TRBV29-1 with TRBJ1-2; D remains unclear. The germline CDR1 and CDR2 sequences are SQVTM and ANQGSEA. This CDR3 region has 10 residues. The V end was cut by 3 bases, the J end by 5 bases, with 4 bases between. The CDR3 spells CSVDTYGYTF. CDR3 DNA sequence: TGCAGCGTTGACACATATGGCTACACCTTC.

The V and J genes are TRBV5-6 and TRBJ2-1; perhaps D is TRBD1 or TRBD2 (5 bases each). There are 15 residues in the CDR3. V gave up 1 base and J gave up 4 bases, with 12 bases separating them. Per germline, CDR1 SGHDT and CDR2 YYEEEE. The CDR3 is CASSLIGAVYNEQFF. In DNA form, the CDR3 reads TGTGCCAGCAGCTTGATCGGGGCAGTTTACAATGAGCAGTTCTTC.